Included here is one T cell receptor (beta chain) sequence, with context. A few counts support this clone. Its antigen has not been determined. Within one base of it there is no much larger clone, and no base qualities were kept. The data were obtained in a study of immune cell composition in non-small cell lung cancer (dated by TCRdb to 2016 to 2017). Context from the whole study: Histologic subtype was assigned using H&E plus p63, CK5, Napsin A and TTF-1 immunohistochemistry, mainly lung adenocarcinoma or squamous cell carcinoma. Adaptive Biotechnologies TCR-beta sequencing was carried out on around 35 paired NSCLC tumour and non-adjacent lung specimens, as well as on roughly 28 tumour-only specimens. Supplementary cohort #1, approximately 10 lung adenocarcinoma cases, had paired tumour/lung TCR-beta sequencing and TIL populations generated to assess tumour reactivity. The subtype comparisons left out a handful of tumour specimens with TCR-beta data because those specimens were rare histological subtypes. General study outcomes and caveats: The reactivity cohort contained only 10 to 11 cases, and the tumour-reactive clones were not shown to have sequences in common with the dominant in vivo tumour-associated clones. Tumour-associated clones >0.5% occurred in nearly half of NSCLC cases: around 32% of adenocarcinomas versus around 79% of squamous carcinomas. Smoking pack-years did not significantly correlate with tumour TCR-beta clonality. In nine to ten adenocarcinoma cases, a strong correlation was found between maximal tumour-associated clone frequency and TIL tumour reactivity, whereas no such correlation was found between overall clonality and TIL tumour reactivity.

The germline V gene provides CDR1 SGHVS and CDR2 FQNEAQ. The V end loses 5 bases and the J end loses 3 bases, and a stretch of 17 bases separates them. Including cysteine and phenylalanine, the CDR3 has 15 amino acids. The CDR3 DNA has 45 bases and is translated from base 1. TCR-beta CDR3 regions were amplified from genomic DNA by a two-step multiplex PCR, with the second step adding Illumina-compatible adaptors. TCR-beta immunosequencing was carried out on an Illumina platform through the commercial immunoSEQ service. The original pipeline was this. Repertoires were summarised by productive clonality and by Top 10 Clones, defined as the percentage of T-cell templates derived from the ten most frequent sequences. Productive clonality had a range of 0 to 1, where 1 means a monoclonal population. Using log10 scatter plots, tumour-associated clones were identified as sequences that made up at least 0.1% of tumour T-cell templates yet were absent from the matched non-adjacent lung. Student's t-tests were used for two-group comparisons, ANOVA for comparisons across stages, and linear regression for relationships, with analyses done in GraphPad Prism7 and R. TCRdb obtained this table from immuneACCESS and retained in-frame rearrangements with V and J assigned. These tables miss some clones; where compared with another copy, unresolved V genes account for less than half of the shortfall, and the remainder is unexplained. The V and J calls and clone size are taken from that table; D and trimming were inferred from the DNA. The sample records nearly 1,000 clones, around 70% of which are singletons. Clones ranked in the top ten supply approximately 30% of the sample.

Normal lung samples were non-adjacent lung tissue taken as far from the tumour as possible, at least 3 cm away, from the same patient. Frozen aliquots of unsorted single-cell suspensions were used for genomic DNA extraction with the QIAamp DNA kit. Tissues arrived within 2 hours after resection and were immediately processed into single-cell suspensions. Tissue was broken up mechanically, digested enzymatically with DNase I, collagenase I and hyaluronidase for 25 to 35 minutes at 37 degrees C, and then filtered and RBC-lysed. The chain links TRBV7-8 with TRBJ2-7, with TRBD1 perhaps the D gene, on 5 matching bases. The TCR originated in a human donor with non-small cell lung cancer. Material for sequencing was non-adjacent lung tissue. The CDR3 is CASSVRGHDDYEQYF. The sequence in DNA is TGTGCCAGCAGCGTTCGTGGACACGACGACTACGAGCAGTACTTC.